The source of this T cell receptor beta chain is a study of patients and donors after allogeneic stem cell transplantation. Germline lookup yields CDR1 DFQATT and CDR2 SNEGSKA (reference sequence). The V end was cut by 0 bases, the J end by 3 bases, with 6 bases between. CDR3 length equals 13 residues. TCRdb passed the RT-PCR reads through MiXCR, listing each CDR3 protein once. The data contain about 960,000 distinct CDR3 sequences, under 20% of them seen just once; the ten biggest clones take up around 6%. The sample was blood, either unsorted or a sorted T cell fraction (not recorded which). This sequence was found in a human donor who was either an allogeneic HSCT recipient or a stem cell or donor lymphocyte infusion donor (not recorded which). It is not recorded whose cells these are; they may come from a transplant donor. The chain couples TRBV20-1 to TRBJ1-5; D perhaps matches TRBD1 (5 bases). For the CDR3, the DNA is TGCAGTGCTAGAGAGGGGCCCAATCAGCCCCAGCATTTT. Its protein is CSAREGPNQPQHF.